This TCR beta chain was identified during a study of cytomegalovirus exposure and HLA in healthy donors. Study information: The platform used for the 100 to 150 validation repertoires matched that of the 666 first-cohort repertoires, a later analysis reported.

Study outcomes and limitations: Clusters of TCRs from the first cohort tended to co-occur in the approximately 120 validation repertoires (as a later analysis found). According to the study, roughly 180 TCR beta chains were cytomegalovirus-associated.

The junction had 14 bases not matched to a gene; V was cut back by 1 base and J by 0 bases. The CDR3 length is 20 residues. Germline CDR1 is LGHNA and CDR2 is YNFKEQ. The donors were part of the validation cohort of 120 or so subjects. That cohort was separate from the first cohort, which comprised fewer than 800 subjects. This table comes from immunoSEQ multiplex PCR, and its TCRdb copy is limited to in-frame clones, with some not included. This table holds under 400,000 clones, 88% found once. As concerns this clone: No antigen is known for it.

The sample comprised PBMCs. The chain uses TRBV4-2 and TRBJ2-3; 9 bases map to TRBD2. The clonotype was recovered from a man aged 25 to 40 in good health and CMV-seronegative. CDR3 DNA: TGTGCCAGCAGCCAAGTTTTGTTCACTAGCGGGTCCGCTAGCACAGATACGCAGTATTTT. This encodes CASSQVLFTSGSASTDTQYF.